This T cell receptor beta chain emerged from a study of vaccination effects on CD4 cells after COVID-19. There are 14 residues in the CDR3. V shed 2 bases and J 5 bases; nucleotides not matched to a gene: 3. In germline, CDR1 is SNHLY, CDR2 FYNNEI. Profiling relied on immunoSEQ multiplex PCR, and the TCRdb table lists in-frame clones only, not all of them. The sample has some 52,000 clones, 79% seen once; the top ten hold over 5%. Expansion with viral peptide pools was applied to antigen-specific CD4+ T cells by the ViraFEST assay prior to sequencing. Following 10 days of culture, CD4+ T cells were isolated. None of the vaccinated had previously contracted SARS-CoV-2, and their nucleocapsid antibodies tested negative. This clone appeared once. No antigen is known for it.

This rearrangement joins TRBV2 to TRBJ2-5; 9 positions match TRBD1. This receptor was taken from a human donor who received a COVID-19 vaccine. The sequences come from CD4+ T cells from PBMCs cultured with HCoV-OC43 spike peptides, collected before COVID-19 vaccination. Subset described: HCoV-OC43 spike overlapping peptide pool stimulation. The DNA for the CDR3 is TGTGCCAGCAGTGAACAACAGGGGGCGGAGACCCAGTACTTC. This sequence encodes CASSEQQGAETQYF.